Listed below are T cell receptor beta chains from one sample, sequenced in a study of T cell changes during pregnancy in multiple sclerosis. Sequencing used immunoSEQ multiplex PCR; TCRdb keeps in-frame clones, though not all of them. The data hold about 44,000 clones, with approximately 96% observed a single time. The material sequenced was peripheral blood, taken in the second trimester of pregnancy. The receptors shown here come from a female donor with multiple sclerosis, enrolled in a pregnancy study. Both conserved end residues are part of each CDR3. D genes are given only for firm matches. Only part of the rows carry a size: once, few, many, or a class if the clone is expanded.

j_call d_call clone_size v_call cdr3_nt cdr3_aa
TRBJ2-3 TRBD2 - TRBV19 TGTGCCAGTATCGGACTAGCGGGGGGCACAGATACGCAGTATTTT CASIGLAGGTDTQYF
TRBJ1-1 - - TRBV11-2 TGTGCCAGCAGCTTAGATCTGGGCAGGGTGGGGACTGAAGCTTTCTTT CASSLDLGRVGTEAFF
TRBJ2-7 - - TRBV19 TGTGCCAGTAGTTTCACTTCCGGGGGATCGGGCGAGCAGTACTTC CASSFTSGGSGEQYF
TRBJ1-2 - - TRBV11-2 TGTGCCAGCAGCTTAGGAGGCGTCGGCTTCTATGGCTACACCTTC CASSLGGVGFYGYTF
TRBJ1-2 TRBD1 - TRBV27 TGTGCCAGCAGTTTATTGGGCGGGACAGGGCGTTTTGGCTACACCTTC CASSLLGGTGRFGYTF
TRBJ2-7 - - TRBV7-9 TGTGCCAGCAGGGAAAGGGGTGGCGACTACGAGCAGTACTTC CASRERGGDYEQYF
TRBJ2-5 - - TRBV15 TGTGCCACCAGCAGAGTAGACTGGCCCGTGGACTTC CATSRVDWPVDF
TRBJ2-7 TRBD2 - TRBV5-4 TGTGCCAGCAGCTTGGGTAGCGGGGGGGTAATATACGAGCAGTACTTC CASSLGSGGVIYEQYF
TRBJ1-2 TRBD1 - TRBV2 TGTGCCAGCAGACTCTCCAGGGGGCGTAGCTATGGCTACACCTTC CASRLSRGRSYGYTF
TRBJ1-1 TRBD1 - TRBV29-1 TGCAGCTCACAGACAGGGCGGACTGAAGCTTTCTTT CSSQTGRTEAFF
TRBJ1-2 - - TRBV7-6 TGTGCCAGCAGCTTTGCGTGCAAGGCGGGGGCACGTTACTATGGCTACACCTTC CASSFACKAGARYYGYTF
TRBJ1-2 - - TRBV9 TGTGCCAGCAGCGTAGCCGCACAGGGATATGGCTACACCTTC CASSVAAQGYGYTF
TRBJ2-7 - few TRBV6-5 TGTGCCAGCAGTAACAGCCTCTACGAGCAGTACTTC CASSNSLYEQYF
TRBJ1-5 - - TRBV7-9 TGTGCCAGCAGCCTAGATCAGCAGCCCCAGCATTTT CASSLDQQPQHF
TRBJ2-3 - - TRBV7-2 TGTGCCAGCAGCTTAATTCCGGGACATCGGCCAGATACGCAGTATTTT CASSLIPGHRPDTQYF
TRBJ1-5 - - TRBV7-9 TGTGCCAGCAGCTCCACAAATCAGCCCCAGCATTTT CASSSTNQPQHF
TRBJ2-7 TRBD1 - TRBV6-6 TGTGCCAGCAGTTCCTTCAGCAGGGGGCGATCCGAGCAGTACTTC CASSSFSRGRSEQYF
TRBJ2-5 TRBD2 - TRBV5-4 TGTGCCAGCAGCTCGATCCGGGGAGGGGAGGAGACCCAGTACTTC CASSSIRGGEETQYF
TRBJ2-3 - - TRBV27 TGTGCCAGCAGTTTATCGTCCTCGGTTCCCGCCACAGATACGCAGTATTTT CASSLSSSVPATDTQYF
TRBJ1-1 - once TRBV2 TGTGCCAGCAGTGCACCAGGGGTCACTGAAGCTTTCTTT CASSAPGVTEAFF
TRBJ2-7 - - TRBV21-1 TGTGCCAGCAGCATGCGGGGGGGGGATTTAACAGATGCTCCACAATTCAAGCAGTACTTC CASSMRGGDLTDAPQFKQYF
TRBJ2-1 - - TRBV7-9 TGTGCCAGCAGCTCCGACAATGAGCAGTTCTTC CASSSDNEQFF
TRBJ2-7 TRBD1 - TRBV5-5 TGTGCCAGCAGCTATAACAGGGGCAAAACCTACGAGCAGTACTTC CASSYNRGKTYEQYF
TRBJ2-3 - - TRBV5-5 TGTGCCAGCAGCTTGCCCCGCGGAAGCACAGATACGCAGTATTTT CASSLPRGSTDTQYF
TRBJ1-2 TRBD1 - TRBV12-5 TGTGCTAGTGCTATAGGACAGGGGGCTTATGGCTACACCTTC CASAIGQGAYGYTF
TRBJ1-1 TRBD1 - TRBV18 TGTGCCAGCTCACCTGGACAGGGTCGAGGCGCTTTCTTT CASSPGQGRGAFF
TRBJ2-5 - - TRBV7-6 TGTGCCAGCAACCGGGGTAGTCAAGAGACCCAGTACTTC CASNRGSQETQYF
TRBJ2-2 TRBD2 once TRBV28 TGTGCCAGCAGTTTCTCCGGGAGGTACACCGGGGAGCTGTTTTTT CASSFSGRYTGELFF
TRBJ1-4 - - TRBV10-3 TGTGCCATCAGTACCCAGCGTAAGGATGAAAAACTGTTTTTT CAISTQRKDEKLFF
TRBJ2-1 TRBD2 - TRBV19 TGTGCCAGTAGACTAGCGGGAGACTATGAGCAGTTCTTC CASRLAGDYEQFF
TRBJ1-6 TRBD1 - TRBV9 TGTGCCAGCAGCCCAGGGGCCCCAGGGGGAGGTTCACCCCTCCACTTT CASSPGAPGGGSPLHF
TRBJ1-1 - - TRBV7-9 TGTGCCAGCAGCGGAGGACCCTTTGAAGCTTTCTTT CASSGGPFEAFF
TRBJ1-1 - - TRBV7-9 TGTGCCAGCAGCTTTGGGGGGGGGCGCAACACTGAAGCTTTCTTT CASSFGGGRNTEAFF
TRBJ1-1 TRBD1 - TRBV19 TGTGCCAGTAGACTAGGACAGGGCACTGAAGCTTTCTTT CASRLGQGTEAFF
TRBJ2-7 TRBD1 - TRBV6-1 TGTGCCAGCAGTGGACCGACAGGGGGTATGTCCTACGAGCAGTACTTC CASSGPTGGMSYEQYF
TRBJ1-1 - - TRBV5-4 TGTGCCAGCAGTTGGGGAGGGCCAACAGGGTTAAAAAGCGGCGCTGAAGCTTTCTTT CASSWGGPTGLKSGAEAFF
TRBJ1-5 - - TRBV2 TGTGCCAGCAGCTTAGGACCTACAGGGACGCTGGCCCAGCATTTT CASSLGPTGTLAQHF
TRBJ1-5 - - TRBV14 TGTGCCAGCAGCCCAGGATCTACCGGGGGGCCCCAGCATTTT CASSPGSTGGPQHF
TRBJ2-7 - - TRBV28 TGTGCCAGCAAAGAGGGGGGGGCGCAGTACTTC CASKEGGAQYF
TRBJ1-1 - - TRBV7-8 TGTGCCACCAGTCGGGGTCTTGGCACTGAAGCTTTCTTT CATSRGLGTEAFF
TRBJ1-3 - - TRBV7-6 TGTGCCAGCAGCCAGGCGCCGTTTTCAGGAAACACCATATATTTT CASSQAPFSGNTIYF
TRBJ2-5 - - TRBV7-9 TGTGCCAGCAGCTTAGCCCAGGGGCTCGAAGAGACCCAGTACTTC CASSLAQGLEETQYF
TRBJ2-1 TRBD1 - TRBV5-4 TGTGCCAGCAGCCTGGGACAGGGGAGAGGCAATGAGCAGTTCTTC CASSLGQGRGNEQFF
TRBJ2-1 TRBD2 - TRBV18 TGTGCCAGCTCACCAGTGAGACTAGCGGACAATGAGCAGTTCTTC CASSPVRLADNEQFF
TRBJ1-3 - - TRBV2 TGTGCCAGCAGTGCCGGAGCCTCTGGAAACACCATATATTTT CASSAGASGNTIYF
TRBJ2-7 - - TRBV30 TGTGCCTGGGACGACGGGTTCTACGAGCAGTACTTC CAWDDGFYEQYF
TRBJ2-7 TRBD2 - TRBV25-1 TGTGCCAGCGCAGGATCGGGGGGGGATTACGAGCAGTACTTC CASAGSGGDYEQYF
TRBJ2-1 TRBD2 once TRBV27 TGTGCCAGCAGTTTAGGACTAGTAGGGTACAATGAGCAGTTCTTC CASSLGLVGYNEQFF
TRBJ1-1 - - TRBV9 TGTGCCAGCAGCGTAGTTCAGGGTCTGTCTGAAGCTTTCTTT CASSVVQGLSEAFF
TRBJ2-2 - once TRBV7-2 TGTGCCAGCAGCCTAATTGGGGAGCTGTTTTTT CASSLIGELFF
TRBJ2-1 TRBD1 - TRBV2 TGTGCCAGCCTGGGACAGGGGGCGAATGAGCAGTTCTTC CASLGQGANEQFF